Given below is one TCR beta chain in context. This sample was included in a study of blood T cell repertoires in COVID-19. The CDR3 runs to 16 residues. V shed 3 bases and J 6 bases; nucleotides not matched to a gene: 10. CDR1 and CDR2 (germline): SGHRS, YFSETQ. Clones were sequenced by immunoSEQ multiplex PCR, and TCRdb holds only the in-frame ones, with some missing. Of under 300,000 clones in the sample, around 90% are singletons; the top ten hold roughly 0.79%. The material sequenced was peripheral blood. The V gene is TRBV5-1, the J gene TRBJ1-2; TRBD1 agrees at 11 bases. This receptor was identified in a man in his thirties or forties with COVID-19, enrolled during active disease. The CDR3 DNA is TGCGCCAGCAGCTCGGACAGGGGGCGCATGGTGGATGGCTACACCTTC. The encoded protein is CASSSDRGRMVDGYTF.